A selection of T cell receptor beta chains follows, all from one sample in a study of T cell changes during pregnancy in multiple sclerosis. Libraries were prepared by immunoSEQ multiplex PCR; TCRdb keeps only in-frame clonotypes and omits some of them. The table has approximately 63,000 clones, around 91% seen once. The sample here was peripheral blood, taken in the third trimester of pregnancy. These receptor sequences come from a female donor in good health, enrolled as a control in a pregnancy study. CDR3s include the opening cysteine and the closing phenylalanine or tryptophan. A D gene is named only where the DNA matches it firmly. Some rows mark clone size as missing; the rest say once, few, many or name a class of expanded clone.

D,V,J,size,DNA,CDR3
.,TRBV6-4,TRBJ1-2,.,TGTGCCAGCAGCCTCGGGGGAAGCTATGGCTACACCTTC,CASSLGGSYGYTF
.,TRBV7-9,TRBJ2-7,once,TGTGCCAGCAGCGTGCCAGCGTTCCCCTACGAGCAGTACTTC,CASSVPAFPYEQYF
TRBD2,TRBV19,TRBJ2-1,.,TGTGCCACCCATAGCGGGGGGGCTAACAATGAGCAGTTCTTC,CATHSGGANNEQFF
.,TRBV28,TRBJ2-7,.,TGTGCCAGTCGACTAGGAAGTTCCTACGAGCAGTACTTC,CASRLGSSYEQYF
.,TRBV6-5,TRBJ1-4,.,TGTGCCAGCAGCCGCGGAGCAACTAATGAAAAACTGTTTTTT,CASSRGATNEKLFF
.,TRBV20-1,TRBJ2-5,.,TGCAGTGCAGCCGAGGAGACCCAGTACTTC,CSAAEETQYF
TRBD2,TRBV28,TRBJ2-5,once,TGTGCCAGCAGCGCCCCCTCGGGGGGGCAAGAGACCCAGTACTTC,CASSAPSGGQETQYF
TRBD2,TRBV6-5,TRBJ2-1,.,TGTGCCAGCAGATTAGCGGGAGGCTCCTACAATGAGCAGTTCTTC,CASRLAGGSYNEQFF
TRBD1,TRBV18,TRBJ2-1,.,TGTGCCAGCTCGCCGCTGGGACAGGGGCCCTACAATGAGCAGTTCTTC,CASSPLGQGPYNEQFF
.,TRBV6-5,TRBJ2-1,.,TGTGCCAGCAGTTACTTGGGGGGTCGGTACAATGAGCAGTTCTTC,CASSYLGGRYNEQFF
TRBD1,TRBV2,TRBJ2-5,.,TGTGCCAGCAGTCCGACAGGGCGGGAGACCCAGTACTTC,CASSPTGRETQYF
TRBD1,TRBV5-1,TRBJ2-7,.,TGCGCCAGCCGACAGGGCTACGAGCAGTACTTC,CASRQGYEQYF
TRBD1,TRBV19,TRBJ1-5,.,TGTGCCAGTAGGCTCGACAGGGGAAGCAATCAGCCCCAGCATTTT,CASRLDRGSNQPQHF
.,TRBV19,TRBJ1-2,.,TGTGCCAGTAGTCCCGACAGTCCCTATGGCTACACCTTC,CASSPDSPYGYTF
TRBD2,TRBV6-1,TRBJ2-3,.,TGTGCCAGCAGTGAATTTGGAATAGCGGGGAACACAGATACGCAGTATTTT,CASSEFGIAGNTDTQYF
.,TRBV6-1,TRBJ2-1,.,TGTGCCTGCGGGGCATCCTACAATGAGCAGTTCTTC,CACGASYNEQFF
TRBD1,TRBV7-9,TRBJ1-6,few,TGTGCCAGCAGCTCAGTTACAGGGGGCAGGGGATCACCCCTCCACTTT,CASSSVTGGRGSPLHF
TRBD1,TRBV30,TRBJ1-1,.,TGTGCCTGGAGTACTAGGGACAGGGGCTTCTACATGAACACTGAAGCTTTCTTT,CAWSTRDRGFYMNTEAFF
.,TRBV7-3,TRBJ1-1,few,TGTGCCAGCAGCACCGGGATGAACACTGAAGCTTTCTTT,CASSTGMNTEAFF
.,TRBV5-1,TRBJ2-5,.,TGCGCCAGTAGGCAGGGCCAAGAGACCCAGTACTTC,CASRQGQETQYF
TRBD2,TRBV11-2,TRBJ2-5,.,TGTGCCAGCAGCTTAGAGGTAGCGGGGGGCCCACAAGAGACCCAGTACTTC,CASSLEVAGGPQETQYF
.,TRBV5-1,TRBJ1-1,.,TGCGCCAGCAGCTTGGTTTTTGACAGTTGGGACACTGAAGCTTTCTTT,CASSLVFDSWDTEAFF
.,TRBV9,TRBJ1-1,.,TGTGCCAGCAGCGTAGGTGCAGGGGCGAACACTGAAGCTTTCTTT,CASSVGAGANTEAFF
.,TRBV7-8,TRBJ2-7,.,TGTGCCAGCGCCGGGTTCTTTAGCTCCTACGAGCAGTACTTC,CASAGFFSSYEQYF
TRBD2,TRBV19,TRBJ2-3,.,TGTGCCAGCAGACAAAGCGGGGGGCGCACAGATACGCAGTATTTT,CASRQSGGRTDTQYF
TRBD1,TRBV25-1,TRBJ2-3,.,TGTGCCAGCTTAACACGGGACAGGTATCCAGATACGCAGTATTTT,CASLTRDRYPDTQYF
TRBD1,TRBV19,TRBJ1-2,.,TGTGCCACTACGACAGGGGGCTTTTCCAACTATGGCTACACCTTC,CATTTGGFSNYGYTF
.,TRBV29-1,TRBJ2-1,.,TGCAGCGTTGTTGGCGCGGAGGAGCCGGGACACCGAAACAATGAGCAGTTCTTC,CSVVGAEEPGHRNNEQFF